The 30 T cell receptor beta chains below come from one sample, sequenced in a study of T cells in Graves' hyperthyroidism and ophthalmopathy. The source material, RNA transcripts, was used to amplify TCR beta CDR3 regions. HTBI primers were the set used in a first-round RT-PCR of the TCR CDR3. Using its own MiXCR run on the multiplex PCR reads, TCRdb lists one record per CDR3 protein. The sample shows 400,000 to 600,000 distinct CDR3 sequences, more than 20% of them seen only once. What was sequenced was blood. The receptors were gathered from a man aged 18-30 years with Graves' hyperthyroidism.

The sample holds many counts of this clonotype. The chain recombines TRBV2 with TRBJ1-5; no definite D call. Germline V CDR1 and CDR2: SNHLY, FYNNEI. Trimming cost V 6 bases and J 5 bases, with 11 bases left between them. The CDR3 has 13 residues. The CDR3 reads CASRKGDDQPQHF. CDR3 nucleotide sequence: TGTGCCAGCAGAAAGGGTGATGATCAGCCCCAGCATTTT.

This clonotype showed up just a few times. The CDR3 spells CASSIKASNQPQHF. CDR3 nucleotide sequence: TGTGCCAGTAGTATTAAAGCTAGCAATCAGCCCCAGCATTTT. This chain joins TRBV19 and TRBJ1-5; D ambiguous. Germline V gives CDR1 LNHDA, CDR2 SQIVND (reference sequence). Trimming shortened V by 3 bases and J by 0 bases, and 6 bases separated the two germline ends. This CDR3 region has 14 residues.

Ten or more counts support this clonotype. The chain recombines TRBV6-1 with TRBJ1-5; tentative D call: TRBD1 (5 bases). Germline V lookup: CDR1 MNHNS, CDR2 SASEGT. V gave up 1 base and J gave up 2 bases, with 12 bases separating them. The CDR3 runs to 16 residues. The CDR3 region has the DNA TGTGCCAGCAGTGAAGTGTGGGGGGTTGGCAATCAGCCCCAGCATTTT. Translated: CASSEVWGVGNQPQHF.

The gene calls are TRBV6-1 and TRBJ2-5; D is perhaps TRBD1 (6 bases). V gave up 5 bases and J gave up 1 base, with 17 bases separating them. The CDR3 covers 16 residues. From germline, CDR1 is MNHNS and CDR2 SASEGT. Here the CDR3 DNA reads TGTGCCAGCAGTCCCTCCAGGGGATTTTCCCAAGAGACCCAGTACTTC. This translates into CASSPSRGFSQETQYF.

This clonotype has at least ten counts. The J gene is TRBJ1-1, the V gene TRBV30; TRBD1 agrees at 8 bases. The trim removed 6 bases at V and 10 bases at J, leaving 10 bases unmatched. The length of the CDR3 is 12 residues. Germline assignment: CDR1 GTSNPN and CDR2 SVGIG (reference sequence). The CDR3 nucleotides read TGTGCCTGCGGAGCGGGACAGGCTTCAGCTTTCTTT. Its protein is CACGAGQASAFF.

This clonotype turned up a few times. This may come from a read error, since a much larger clone is one base off. The genes are TRBV28 and TRBJ1-1; D is unclear. The germline V gene encodes CDR1 MDHEN and CDR2 SYDVKM. The CDR3 totals 10 residues. The CDR3 sequence: CASRGSEACF. As DNA, the CDR3 is TGTGCCAGCAGAGGGTCTGAAGCTTGCTTT.

Many counts were recorded for this clonotype. This sequence joins TRBV4-1 and TRBJ1-1; D gene ambiguous. The CDR3 totals 15 residues. CDR1 and CDR2 (germline): MGHRA, YSYEKL. The germline V and J ends were trimmed by 0 bases and 7 bases, with 15 bases remaining between them. As DNA, the CDR3 is TGCGCCAGCAGCCAAGATCGTCCCGTAGCAGGTGAAGCTTTCTTT. It translates to CASSQDRPVAGEAFF.

This chain links TRBV2 with TRBJ2-5; 8 bases are a match to TRBD2. The germline V gene has CDR1 SNHLY and CDR2 FYNNEI. CDR3 length: 11 residues. J lost 9 bases, V lost 7 bases, and 4 bases had no gene match. CDR3: CASMDGRAQYF. The CDR3 nucleotides read TGTGCCAGCATGGACGGGAGGGCCCAGTACTTC. The full variable domain, with the rest looked up from reference TRBV2 and TRBJ2-5, is EPEVTQTPSHQVTQMGQEVILRCVPISNHLYFYWYRQILGQKVEFLVSFYNNEISEKSEIFDDQFSVERPDGSNFTLKIRSTKLEDSAMYFCASMDGRAQYFGPGTRLLVL.

This clonotype showed up many times. The V and J genes are TRBV6-1 and TRBJ1-2; tentative D call: TRBD1 (6 bases). Germline CDR1 reads MNHNS; CDR2 reads SASEGT. Trimming took 7 bases from V and 6 from J, leaving 24 bases between them. This CDR3 has 16 residues. CDR3 nucleotide sequence: TGTGCCAGCACAACCGGACAGCAATCGTGGTTGGATGGCTACACCTTC. The encoded protein is CASTTGQQSWLDGYTF.

There are many counts of this clonotype. J is TRBJ2-5 and V is TRBV7-8; TRBD2 might be the D (7 bases). Deletions cut 4 bases from V and 7 bases from J, with 22 bases between. CDR1 is SGHVS and CDR2 is FQNEAQ in the germline V gene. The CDR3 contains 16 residues. The CDR3 loop reads CASSSGLGGGPRTQYF. CDR3 nucleotides: TGTGCCAGCAGCTCCGGACTTGGGGGGGGGCCTCGGACCCAGTACTTC.

This clonotype has just one count. The chain has TRBV30 and TRBJ2-7; D remains unclear. V lost 1 base to trimming and J lost 3 bases, with 13 bases between them. This CDR3 is 14 amino acids long. The germline V gene encodes CDR1 GTSNPN and CDR2 SVGIG (reference sequence). The chain's CDR3 is CAWSGPALNYEQYF. In nucleotides, the CDR3 is TGTGCCTGGAGTGGACCGGCTCTCAACTACGAGCAGTACTTC.

The chain couples TRBV7-3 to TRBJ2-7, with 9 bases aligning to TRBD1. The germline CDR1 and CDR2 sequences are SGHTA and FQGTGA. This CDR3 region has 16 residues. Unmatched junction bases numbered 10, after V lost 4 bases and J lost 3 bases. The CDR3: CASSSLSSGQGYEQYF. The DNA for the CDR3 is TGTGCCAGCAGCTCCTTAAGCTCGGGACAGGGCTACGAGCAGTACTTC.

This clonotype turned up a few times. The J gene is TRBJ2-7, the V gene TRBV5-1, with D unresolved. In germline, CDR1 is SGHRS, CDR2 YFSETQ. CDR3 length: 17 residues. With 4 bases removed from V and 0 bases from J, the gap between germline ends came to 20 bases. The CDR3 DNA is TGCGCCAGCAGCCCGGGCGGCCGCCAGACGAGCTCCTACGAGCAGTACTTC. Protein: CASSPGGRQTSSYEQYF.

This clonotype was observed at least ten times. This rearrangement joins TRBV6-5 to TRBJ1-1; tentative D call: TRBD1 (5 bases). Deletions cut 8 bases from V and 8 bases from J, with 12 bases between. Germline assignment: CDR1 MNHEY and CDR2 SVGAGI. The CDR3 runs to 11 residues. In DNA, the CDR3 is TGTGCCAGCTGGGGCTGGGGCGAAGCTTTCTTT. Its protein is CASWGWGEAFF.

Many counts were recorded for this clonotype. CDR3 region: CASSSTGGRNTEAFF. The CDR3 DNA reads TGTGCCAGCAGTAGTACAGGGGGCCGGAACACTGAAGCTTTCTTT. The J gene is TRBJ1-1, the V gene TRBV6-5; 9 nucleotides agree with TRBD1. J gave up 1 base and V 5 bases, and 5 bases lay outside the gene matches. This CDR3 has 15 residues. The germline V gene has CDR1 MNHEY and CDR2 SVGAGI.

In the case of this clonotype: Relative to the germline gene, one junction end is altered; a read error may explain this. J is TRBJ1-1 and V is TRBV19; D gene unclear. Germline values: CDR1 LNHDA, CDR2 SQIVND (reference sequence). The CDR3 has 13 residues. CDR3 sequence (DNA): TGTGCCAGTAGTACCCTTCAGGCAACTGAAGCTTGCTTT. Protein product: CASSTLQATEACF.

This clonotype was detected many times. An end of the junction does not agree with germline; a read error may underlie this. For the CDR3, the DNA is TGTGCCAGGAGTTCAGGGTTGGGGGAGACCCAGTACTTC. Translation gives CARSSGLGETQYF. The chain combines TRBV6-5 with TRBJ2-5, with D possibly matching TRBD1 (5 bases). Per the germline V gene, CDR1 is MNHEY and CDR2 is SVGAGI. The CDR3 extends over 13 amino acids.

This clonotype has only a few counts. The V gene is TRBV28, the J gene TRBJ1-1; 8 bases match TRBD1. The CDR3 has 16 amino acids. V lost 1 base to trimming and J lost 11 bases; unmatched junction nucleotides: 15. CDR1 and CDR2 (germline): MDHEN, SYDVKM. CDR3 amino acids: CASSLSLGQGAAVAFF. The CDR3 DNA reads as TGTGCCAGCAGTTTATCTCTTGGACAGGGAGCTGCCGTGGCTTTCTTT.

The V and J genes are TRBV6-5 and TRBJ1-1, with D possibly matching TRBD1 (5 bases). Germline V gives CDR1 MNHEY, CDR2 SVGAGI. Trimming took off 2 bases at V and 2 bases at J, with 9 bases between the two ends. The CDR3 totals 14 residues. CDR3 amino acids: CASSYKGANTEAFF. CDR3 DNA: TGTGCCAGCAGTTACAAAGGGGCCAACACTGAAGCTTTCTTT.

The genes are TRBV12-3 or TRBV12-4 and TRBJ1-5; D is unclear. Deletions cut 7 bases from V and 0 bases from J, with 19 bases between. This CDR3 contains 17 residues. CDR3 in amino acids: CASTYPHQNFSNQPQHF. CDR3 coding DNA: TGTGCCAGCACCTACCCCCACCAGAACTTTAGCAATCAGCCCCAGCATTTT.

This chain joins TRBV12-5 and TRBJ1-1; 11 bases agree with TRBD1. Germline-derived CDR1 and CDR2 are LGHNT and FRNRAP. The J segment lost 4 bases and the V segment lost 7 bases, leaving 14 bases of the junction unmatched. The CDR3 extends over 17 amino acids. This chain's CDR3 is CASANLGQGASSTEAFF. The CDR3 DNA reads TGTGCTAGTGCCAACTTAGGACAGGGGGCGTCTAGCACTGAAGCTTTCTTT.

This clonotype was observed at least ten times. The chain has TRBV27 and TRBJ2-2, with 7 bases fitting TRBD2. Germline CDR1 MNHEY, CDR2 SMNVEV (reference sequence). CDR3 length equals 14 residues. After removal of 3 bases from V and 6 bases from J, the junction contained 4 bases not matched to a gene. For the CDR3, the DNA is TGTGCCAGCAGTTTTGGGACTAATCCCGGGGAGCTGTTTTTT. It specifies CASSFGTNPGELFF.

The chain combines TRBV5-1 with TRBJ2-7, with 10 bases that match TRBD1. CDR3 length: 13 amino acids. From germline, CDR1 is SGHRS and CDR2 YFSETQ. J lost 6 bases, V lost 4 bases, and 4 bases had no gene match. The CDR3: CASSRQGASEQYF. The CDR3 DNA sequence: TGCGCCAGCAGCCGACAGGGGGCATCCGAGCAGTACTTC.

This clonotype was recorded many times. The gene calls are TRBV12-3 or TRBV12-4 and TRBJ1-2; D gene ambiguous. V dropped 6 bases and J dropped 6 bases, with 20 bases sitting between them. The CDR3 has 15 residues. CDR3: CASSLNSARLNGYTF. In nucleotides, the CDR3 is TGTGCCAGCAGCCTAAATTCAGCCCGCCTAAATGGCTACACCTTC.

The CDR3: CASSLTRGYTF. DNA for the CDR3: TGTGCCAGCAGCTTAACGCGGGGCTACACCTTC. The chain employs TRBV7-9 and TRBJ1-2; D remains ambiguous. The germline V gene encodes CDR1 SEHNR and CDR2 FQNEAQ (reference sequence). The CDR3 is 11 residues long. V gave up 2 bases and J gave up 8 bases, with 6 bases separating them.

This clonotype was recorded many times. The chain uses TRBV6-1 and TRBJ2-2; 9 bases map to TRBD1. This CDR3 comprises 15 residues. CDR1 and CDR2 from the germline V gene are MNHNS and SASEGT. Germline trimming cut 6 bases from V and 6 bases from J; bases unmatched to any gene: 8. CDR3: CASSRFGTGSGELFF. The CDR3 DNA reads TGTGCCAGCAGCAGATTCGGGACAGGGTCCGGGGAGCTGTTTTTT.

This clonotype was found many times. The chain joins TRBV6-4 to TRBJ2-2; 12 bases agree with TRBD2. J gave up 5 bases and V 2 bases, and 9 bases lay outside the gene matches. In germline, CDR1 is MRHNA, CDR2 SNTAGT. This CDR3 has 18 residues. The CDR3 DNA sequence: TGTGCCAGCAGTGACCCCGTCCTAGCGGGGGGGGGGACCGGGGAGCTGTTTTTT. Translated: CASSDPVLAGGGTGELFF.

This clonotype was counted only a few times. This CDR3 is missing its conserved last phenylalanine or tryptophan, likely due to a read error. The DNA is omitted, as the CDR3 cannot be located on it reliably, and the CDR3 follows TCRdb's listing. The chain links TRBV6-2 or TRBV6-3 to TRBJ1-5. 13 amino acids form the CDR3, both terminal residues included. Germline V lookup: CDR1 MNHEY, CDR2 SVGEGT. CDR3 residues: CASSYSIDLDLDI.

This clonotype was counted at least ten times. This chain uses TRBV28 with TRBJ1-2; D may be TRBD1 (5 bases). The CDR3 covers 16 residues. Trimming took 5 bases from V and 4 from J, leaving 20 bases between them. Germline V gives CDR1 MDHEN, CDR2 SYDVKM. The DNA for the CDR3 is TGTGCCAGCAGTCCCCCGCTGGGGGTGTTAGTCTATGGCTACACCTTC. Amino acids: CASSPPLGVLVYGYTF.

This clonotype came up many times. The rearrangement uses TRBV20-1 and TRBJ2-2; a weak D match, TRBD1 (6 bases). This CDR3 region has 13 residues. The V end was cut by 3 bases, the J end by 13 bases, with 18 bases between. The germline CDR1 and CDR2 sequences are DFQATT and SNEGSKA (reference sequence). The CDR3 nucleotides are TGCAGTGCTAGGAGCCCCGGACAGCAAGCGCTGTTTTTT. It yields the protein CSARSPGQQALFF.